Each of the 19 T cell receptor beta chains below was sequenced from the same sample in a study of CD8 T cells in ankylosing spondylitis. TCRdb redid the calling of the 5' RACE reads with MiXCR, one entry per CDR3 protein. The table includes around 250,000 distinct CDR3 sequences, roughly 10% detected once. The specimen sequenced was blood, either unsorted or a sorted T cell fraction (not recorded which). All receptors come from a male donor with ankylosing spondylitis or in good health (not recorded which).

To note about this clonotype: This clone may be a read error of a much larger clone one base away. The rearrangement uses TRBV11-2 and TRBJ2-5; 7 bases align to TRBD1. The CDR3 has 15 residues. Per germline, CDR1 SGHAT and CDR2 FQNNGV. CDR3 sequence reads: CASSSSQGNQEAQYF. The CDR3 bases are TGTGCCAGCAGCTCATCACAGGGGAACCAAGAGGCCCAGTACTTC.

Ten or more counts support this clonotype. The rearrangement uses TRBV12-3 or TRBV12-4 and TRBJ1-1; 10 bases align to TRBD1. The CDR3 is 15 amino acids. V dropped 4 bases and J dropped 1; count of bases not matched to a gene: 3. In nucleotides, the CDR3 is TGTGCCAGCAGTTCTGGGGACAGGGGGAACACTGAAGCTTTCTTT. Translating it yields CASSSGDRGNTEAFF.

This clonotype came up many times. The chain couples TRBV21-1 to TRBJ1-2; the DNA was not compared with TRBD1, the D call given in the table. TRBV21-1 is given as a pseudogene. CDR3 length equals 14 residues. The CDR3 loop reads CASSAKGIHYGYTF. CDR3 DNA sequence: TGTGCCAGCAGCGCTAAGGGGATCCACTATGGCTACACCTTC.

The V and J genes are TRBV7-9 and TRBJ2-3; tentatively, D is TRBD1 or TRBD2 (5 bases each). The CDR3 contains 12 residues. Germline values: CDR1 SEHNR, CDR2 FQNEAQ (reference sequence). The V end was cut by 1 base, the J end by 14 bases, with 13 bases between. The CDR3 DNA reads TGTGCCAGCAGCTTAGGCGAGGGGTCTGGGTATTTT. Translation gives CASSLGEGSGYF. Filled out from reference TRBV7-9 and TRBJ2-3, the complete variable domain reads DTGVSQNPRHKITKRGQNVTFRCDPISEHNRLYWYRQTLGQGPEFLTYFQNEAQLEKSRLLSDRFSAERPKGSFSTLEIQRTEQGDSAMYLCASSLGEGSGYFGPGTRLTVL.

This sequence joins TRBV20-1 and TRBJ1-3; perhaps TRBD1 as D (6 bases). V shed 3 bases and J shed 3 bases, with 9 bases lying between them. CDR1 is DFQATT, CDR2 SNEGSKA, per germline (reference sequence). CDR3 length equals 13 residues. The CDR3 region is CSASIQGGNTIYF. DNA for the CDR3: TGCAGTGCTAGTATACAGGGTGGAAACACCATATATTTT.

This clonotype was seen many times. CDR3 residues: CASSSPTGGVETQYF. The CDR3 coding sequence is TGCGCCAGCAGCAGTCCTACAGGGGGCGTCGAGACCCAGTACTTC. The chain has TRBV5-1 and TRBJ2-5; the match to TRBD1 covers 9 bases. The CDR3 consists of 15 residues. V lost 4 bases to trimming and J lost 5 bases; unmatched junction nucleotides: 9. From germline, CDR1 is SGHRS and CDR2 YFSETQ.

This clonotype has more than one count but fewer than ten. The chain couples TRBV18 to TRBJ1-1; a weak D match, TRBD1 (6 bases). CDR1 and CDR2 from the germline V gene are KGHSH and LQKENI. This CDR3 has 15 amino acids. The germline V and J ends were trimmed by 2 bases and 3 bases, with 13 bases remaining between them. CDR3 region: CASSPYGQRDTEAFF. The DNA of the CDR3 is TGTGCCAGCTCACCATACGGACAGAGGGACACTGAAGCTTTCTTT.

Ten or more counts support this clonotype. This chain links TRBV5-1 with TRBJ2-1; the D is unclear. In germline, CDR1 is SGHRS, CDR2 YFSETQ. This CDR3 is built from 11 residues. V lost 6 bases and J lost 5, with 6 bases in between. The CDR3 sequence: CASTSHNEQFF. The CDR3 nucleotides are TGCGCCAGCACTTCTCACAATGAGCAGTTCTTC.

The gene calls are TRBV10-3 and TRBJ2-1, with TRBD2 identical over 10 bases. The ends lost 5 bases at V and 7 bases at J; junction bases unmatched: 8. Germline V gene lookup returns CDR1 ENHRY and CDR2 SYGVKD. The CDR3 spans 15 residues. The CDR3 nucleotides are TGTGCCATCAGTTGGGGTAGCGGGGGGTCTAATGAGCAGTTCTTC. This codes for CAISWGSGGSNEQFF.

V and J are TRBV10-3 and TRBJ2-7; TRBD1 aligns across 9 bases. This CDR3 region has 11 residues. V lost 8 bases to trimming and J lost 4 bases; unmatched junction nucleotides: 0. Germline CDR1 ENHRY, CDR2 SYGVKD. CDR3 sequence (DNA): TGTGCCATCGGGACAGGGTACGAGCAGTACTTC. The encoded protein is CAIGTGYEQYF.

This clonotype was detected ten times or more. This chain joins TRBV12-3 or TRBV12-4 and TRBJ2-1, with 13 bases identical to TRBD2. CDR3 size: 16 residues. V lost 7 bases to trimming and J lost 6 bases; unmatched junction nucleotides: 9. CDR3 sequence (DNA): TGTGCCAGCAATCTAAGGGGACTAGCGGGGTTCAATGAGCAGTTCTTC. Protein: CASNLRGLAGFNEQFF.

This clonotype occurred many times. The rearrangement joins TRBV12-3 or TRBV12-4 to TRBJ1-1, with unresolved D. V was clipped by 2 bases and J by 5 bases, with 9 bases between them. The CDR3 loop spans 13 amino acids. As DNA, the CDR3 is TGTGCCAGCAGTTTATCGCTTATGACTGAAGCTTTCTTT. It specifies CASSLSLMTEAFF.

The CDR3 protein is CASSDSDREQFF. As DNA, the CDR3 is TGTGCCAGCAGTGACTCAGACCGTGAGCAGTTCTTC. V gene TRBV6-4 combines with J gene TRBJ2-1; D unclear. The CDR3 is 12 residues long. Trimming pared 0 bases from V and 9 bases from J, leaving 6 bases between. Germline CDR1 MRHNA, CDR2 SNTAGT.

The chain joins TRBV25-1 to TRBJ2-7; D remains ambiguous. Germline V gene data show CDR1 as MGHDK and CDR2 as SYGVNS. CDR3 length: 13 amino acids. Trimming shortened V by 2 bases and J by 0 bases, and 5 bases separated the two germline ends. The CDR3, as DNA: TGTGCCAGCAGTGAACCCGACTCCTACGAGCAGTACTTC. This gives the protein CASSEPDSYEQYF.

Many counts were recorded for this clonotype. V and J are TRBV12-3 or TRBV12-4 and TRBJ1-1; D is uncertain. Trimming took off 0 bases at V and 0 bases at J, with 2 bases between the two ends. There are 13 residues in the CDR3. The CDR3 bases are TGTGCCAGCAGTTTAGCTTTGAACACTGAAGCTTTCTTT. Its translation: CASSLALNTEAFF.

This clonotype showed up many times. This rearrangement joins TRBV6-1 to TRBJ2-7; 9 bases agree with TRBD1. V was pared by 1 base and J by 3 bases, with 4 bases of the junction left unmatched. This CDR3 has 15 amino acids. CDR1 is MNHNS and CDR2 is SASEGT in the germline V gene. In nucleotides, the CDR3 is TGTGCCAGCAGTGAAGACCGGGACAGGGTCTACGAGCAGTACTTC. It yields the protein CASSEDRDRVYEQYF.

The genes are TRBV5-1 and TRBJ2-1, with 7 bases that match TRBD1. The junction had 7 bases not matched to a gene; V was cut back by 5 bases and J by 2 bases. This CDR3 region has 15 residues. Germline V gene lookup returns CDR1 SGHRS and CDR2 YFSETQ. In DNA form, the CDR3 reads TGCGCCAGCAGTGAGGGACAGCTAGCCTACAATGAGCAGTTCTTC. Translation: CASSEGQLAYNEQFF.

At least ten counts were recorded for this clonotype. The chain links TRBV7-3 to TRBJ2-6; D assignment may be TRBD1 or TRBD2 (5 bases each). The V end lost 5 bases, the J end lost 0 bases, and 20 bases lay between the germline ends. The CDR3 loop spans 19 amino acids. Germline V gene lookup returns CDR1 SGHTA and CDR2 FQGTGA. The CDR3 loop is CASSPSGPLGSSGANVLTF. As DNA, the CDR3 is TGTGCCAGCAGCCCCTCGGGACCCCTAGGAAGCTCTGGGGCCAACGTCCTGACTTTC.

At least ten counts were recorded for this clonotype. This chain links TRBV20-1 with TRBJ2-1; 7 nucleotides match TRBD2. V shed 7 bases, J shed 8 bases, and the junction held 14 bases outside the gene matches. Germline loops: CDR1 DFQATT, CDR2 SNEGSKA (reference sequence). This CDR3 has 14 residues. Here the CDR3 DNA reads TGCAGTGTGGTAAATATAGCGGGTTCCCATGAGCAGTTCTTC. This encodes CSVVNIAGSHEQFF.